What follows are 18 T cell receptor beta chains derived from one specimen sequenced in a study of T-cell memory formation after mild COVID-19. TCRdb itself ran the 5' RACE reads through MiXCR, one entry per CDR3 protein. Among about 540,000 distinct CDR3 sequences, just over 20% were seen once, and the ten largest hold roughly an eighth. Sequenced material: PBMCs or a T cell subset sorted from them (not recorded which). The receptors derive from an adult woman who had mild COVID-19 (a few samples of this study predate the infection). Cell type and time point are not known.

This clonotype has at least ten counts. The chain's CDR3 is CASSPMIGTDTQYF. The CDR3 DNA sequence: TGTGCCAGCAGCCCAATGATTGGCACAGATACGCAGTATTTT. The chain is built from TRBV9 and TRBJ2-3; D unresolved. With 4 bases removed from V and 1 base from J, the gap between germline ends came to 10 bases. There are 14 residues in the CDR3. CDR1 is SGDLS and CDR2 is YYNGEE in the germline V gene.

This chain links TRBV29-1 with TRBJ2-2; weak D call: TRBD2 (5 bases). Germline lookup yields CDR1 SQVTM and CDR2 ANQGSEA. This CDR3 is 14 amino acids long. Deletions cut 6 bases from V and 3 bases from J, with 14 bases between. DNA for the CDR3: TGCAGCGTAACCATTTCCGGGGACACCGGGGAGCTGTTTTTT. Encoded protein: CSVTISGDTGELFF.

A few counts support this clonotype. The J gene is TRBJ2-3, the V gene TRBV7-9, with 8 bases aligning to TRBD1. The CDR3 covers 16 residues. Germline V gene data show CDR1 as SEHNR and CDR2 as FQNEAQ (reference sequence). With V trimmed by 5 bases and J by 0 bases, 7 bases remained unmatched. CDR3 amino acids: CASSHRTGSSTDTQYF. CDR3 coding DNA: TGTGCCAGCAGCCATAGGACAGGGAGTAGCACAGATACGCAGTATTTT.

V gene TRBV14 combines with J gene TRBJ2-3; D gene uncertain. With 1 base removed from V and 10 bases from J, the gap between germline ends came to 9 bases. Germline loops: CDR1 SGHDN, CDR2 FVKESK. This CDR3 has 12 residues. In DNA form, the CDR3 reads TGTGCCAGCAGCCAAGCTCACGATCCGCAGTATTTT. Its protein product is CASSQAHDPQYF.

This clonotype turned up a few times. The J gene is TRBJ2-5, the V gene TRBV7-3; D gene ambiguous. Trimming removed 3 bases at V and 4 bases at J, with 9 bases between. Germline values: CDR1 SGHTA, CDR2 FQGTGA. This CDR3 has 13 amino acids. CDR3 in DNA: TGTGCCAGCAGCTTGACGGTGGTAGAGACCCAGTACTTC. Protein: CASSLTVVETQYF.

This clonotype was seen repeatedly, ten times or more. This rearrangement joins TRBV25-1 to TRBJ2-7; TRBD1 is a possible D gene (5 bases). The CDR3 loop spans 18 amino acids. The germline V gene has CDR1 MGHDK and CDR2 SYGVNS. Trimming cost V 4 bases and J 0 bases, with 22 bases left between them. DNA of the CDR3: TGTGCCAGCAGTGCGACTCCGATCGACAGTGTCAGCTCCTACGAGCAGTACTTC. Amino acids: CASSATPIDSVSSYEQYF.

This clonotype has a count of ten or more. The chain couples TRBV3-1 to TRBJ1-1, with unresolved D. The germline V and J ends were trimmed by 3 bases and 4 bases, with 9 bases remaining between them. CDR3 length: 13 residues. The germline V gene has CDR1 LGHDT and CDR2 YNNKEL (reference sequence). The CDR3 nucleotides are TGTGCCAGCAGCCAGGACCAGTTCACTGAAGCTTTCTTT. This translates into CASSQDQFTEAFF.

This clonotype was observed a handful of times. The CDR3 spells CSAVRGTGELFF. CDR3 in DNA: TGCAGTGCTGTTAGGGGGACCGGGGAGCTGTTTTTT. The chain employs TRBV20-1 and TRBJ2-2, with D perhaps matching TRBD1 (6 bases). Germline-derived CDR1 and CDR2 are DFQATT and SNEGSKA (reference sequence). The CDR3 spans 12 residues. V was shortened by 5 bases and J by 5 bases, with 9 bases between the two germline ends.

There are a few counts of this clonotype. The rearrangement joins TRBV6-5 to TRBJ1-1; D is uncertain. CDR1 is MNHEY and CDR2 is SVGAGI in the germline V gene. The CDR3 consists of 14 residues. The V and J ends lost 8 bases and 4 bases respectively, with 17 bases between them. This chain's CDR3 is CASHNEWAPTEAFF. The CDR3 region has the DNA TGTGCCAGCCATAATGAATGGGCTCCCACTGAAGCTTTCTTT.

The sample holds a few counts of this clonotype. The CDR3 region is CASSADSGGYNEQFF. The CDR3, as DNA: TGTGCCAGCAGCGCAGATAGCGGGGGGTACAATGAGCAGTTCTTC. This chain connects TRBV9 to TRBJ2-1; 10 bases map to TRBD2. The germline V gene has CDR1 SGDLS and CDR2 YYNGEE. The J segment lost 4 bases and the V segment lost 3 bases, leaving 4 bases of the junction unmatched. The CDR3 covers 15 residues.

This sequence joins TRBV24-1 and TRBJ2-1; 8 bases agree with TRBD1. This CDR3 contains 16 residues. Germline V gives CDR1 KGHDR, CDR2 SFDVKD. Unmatched junction bases numbered 10, after V lost 0 bases and J lost 10 bases. The DNA for the CDR3 is TGTGCCACCAGTGATTTGCCGGACAGGGTGGTTCGGGAGCAGTTCTTC. Its protein is CATSDLPDRVVREQFF.

At least ten counts were recorded for this clonotype. V and J are TRBV12-3 or TRBV12-4 and TRBJ2-1, with D hard to call. The CDR3 covers 13 residues. Trimming took 3 bases from V and 6 from J, leaving 9 bases between them. CDR3 nucleotide sequence: TGTGCCAGCAGTTTTAAGAGCCCCAATGAGCAGTTCTTC. It codes for CASSFKSPNEQFF.

V gene TRBV20-1 combines with J gene TRBJ2-5, with D possibly TRBD1 on 5 matching bases. Trimming took off 0 bases at V and 5 bases at J, with 16 bases between the two ends. CDR1 DFQATT and CDR2 SNEGSKA come from the germline V gene (reference sequence). The CDR3 loop spans 15 amino acids. The CDR3 loop reads CSARDPNRPGETQYF. The CDR3 nucleotides are TGCAGTGCTAGAGACCCGAACCGACCAGGGGAGACCCAGTACTTC.

There are a few counts of this clonotype. The CDR3: CASSLGGVNNEQFF. CDR3 DNA sequence: TGTGCCAGCAGTCTGGGGGGGGTAAACAATGAGCAGTTCTTC. The chain links TRBV12-3 or TRBV12-4 to TRBJ2-1; 7 positions agree with TRBD2. With 5 bases clipped from V and 5 bases from J, the junction kept 6 bases outside the gene matches. CDR3 length: 14 amino acids.

The V gene is TRBV27, the J gene TRBJ2-7; a possible D gene is TRBD2 (6 bases). Deletions cut 5 bases from V and 0 bases from J, with 17 bases between. Germline assignment: CDR1 MNHEY and CDR2 SMNVEV (reference sequence). The CDR3 loop spans 16 amino acids. CDR3 DNA sequence: TGTGCCAGCAGTCTAGGCCATAGCGGTTTCTCCTACGAGCAGTACTTC. Its protein is CASSLGHSGFSYEQYF.

The J gene is TRBJ2-7, the V gene TRBV7-2; unclear D gene. Trimming pared 1 base from V and 2 bases from J, leaving 12 bases between. The CDR3 loop spans 15 amino acids. Germline V gene lookup returns CDR1 SGHTA and CDR2 FQGNSA. The chain's CDR3 is CASSLGPAQAYEQYF. CDR3 DNA: TGTGCCAGCAGCTTAGGCCCAGCGCAGGCCTACGAGCAGTACTTC. Variable domain in full (rest from reference TRBV7-2 and TRBJ2-7): GAGVSQSPSNKVTEKGKDVELRCDPISGHTALYWYRQSLGQGLEFLIYFQGNSAPDKSGLPSDRFSAERTGGSVSTLTIQRTQQEDSAVYLCASSLGPAQAYEQYFGPGTRLTVT.

The gene calls are TRBV12-3 or TRBV12-4 and TRBJ2-5, with a possible D match to TRBD1 (5 bases). Trimming cost V 1 base and J 5 bases, with 11 bases left between them. The CDR3 length is 14 residues. CDR3 nucleotide sequence: TGTGCCAGCAGTTTAGTACCAGGGCGGGAGACCCAGTACTTC. This translates into CASSLVPGRETQYF.

V is TRBV12-3 or TRBV12-4 and J is TRBJ1-1, with D possibly TRBD1 on 6 matching bases. The CDR3 length is 14 residues. Between the trimmed V and J ends, which lost 6 bases and 11 bases, there was a span of 22 bases. The CDR3, as DNA: TGTGCCAGCAGCAAGAGAATGGGGGGGCCCGTCGCTTTCTTT. This codes for CASSKRMGGPVAFF.